These T cell receptor beta chains were read from a single sample in a study of blood T cell repertoires in COVID-19. TCRdb keeps only in-frame clones here, not all; method: immunoSEQ multiplex PCR. The sample shows some 200,000 clones, about 87% of them seen only once. The specimen was peripheral blood. The receptors shown here come from a woman aged 18 to 35 who had recovered from COVID-19. Both conserved end residues are part of each CDR3. Each record gives: J gene, D gene, V gene, clone size, CDR3 DNA, CDR3 protein. The D gene is left open where the match is weak. Only part of the rows carry a size: once, few, many, or a class if the clone is expanded.

TRBJ1-3 - TRBV5-6 - TGTGCCAGCAGCTTGAGCTTCTCTGGAAACACCATATATTTT CASSLSFSGNTIYF
TRBJ1-3 - TRBV11-2 - TGTGCCAGCAGCGAATGGACAGCTGGAAACACCATATATTTT CASSEWTAGNTIYF
TRBJ2-3 TRBD2 TRBV2 - TGTGCCAGCAGTGACGGGCGGGAGTGGAGAGATACGCAGTATTTT CASSDGREWRDTQYF
TRBJ1-2 - TRBV7-3 - TGTGCCAGCGGCCCACAGGGTGGCTACACCTTC CASGPQGGYTF
TRBJ1-1 - TRBV5-5 many TGTGCCAGCAGCTTGGTAGGGAGGAGCACTGAAGCTTTCTTT CASSLVGRSTEAFF
TRBJ2-7 TRBD1 TRBV9 once TGTGCCAGCAGCGTAACAGGGGGCTCCTACGAGCAGTACTTC CASSVTGGSYEQYF
TRBJ2-1 TRBD1 TRBV29-1 - TGCAGCGCCGGAGTACAGGGGGCCTACAATGAGCAGTTCTTC CSAGVQGAYNEQFF
TRBJ1-4 - TRBV5-1 - TGCGCCAGCAGCTTGTCCAGGTTTAATGAAAAACTGTTTTTT CASSLSRFNEKLFF
TRBJ2-3 - TRBV6-5 - TGTGCCATCAAAAGAGAGCGGACAGATACGCAGTATTTT CAIKRERTDTQYF
TRBJ1-2 - TRBV4-3 - TGCGCCAGCAGCCACGCGCCCGACACCTTAGGCTACACCTTC CASSHAPDTLGYTF
TRBJ1-1 TRBD1 TRBV5-4 - TGTGCCAGCAGCTCCTCGGACAGGGGTTACACTGAAGCTTTCTTT CASSSSDRGYTEAFF
TRBJ2-3 - TRBV19 - TGTGCCAGTAGTATGGGAGGAGTAGCAACAGATACGCAGTATTTT CASSMGGVATDTQYF
TRBJ2-1 TRBD2 TRBV7-3 - TGTGCCAGCAGCTTACTAGCGGGACTCTCCTACAATGAGCAGTTCTTC CASSLLAGLSYNEQFF
TRBJ1-6 - TRBV18 - TGTGCCAGCTCACCTCCGGGATCCTATAATTCACCCCTCCACTTT CASSPPGSYNSPLHF
TRBJ1-1 TRBD1 TRBV7-2 - TGTGCCAGCAGCTTAGCGGGCACAGGGGGCATTCGGGCTTTCTTT CASSLAGTGGIRAFF
TRBJ1-2 - TRBV7-9 - TGTGCCAGCAGCGGGGATGAGGGCAGCTATGGCTACACCTTC CASSGDEGSYGYTF
TRBJ1-1 - TRBV25-1 - TGTGCCAGCAGTGAAGCAGTGAACACTGAAGCTTTCTTT CASSEAVNTEAFF
TRBJ1-5 - TRBV11-2 - TGTGCCAGCAGCTTTACAGACAATCAGCCCCAGCATTTT CASSFTDNQPQHF
TRBJ2-1 TRBD2 TRBV6-5 - TGTGCCAGCAGGGCTAGCGGGGGGCCATACAATGAGCAGTTCTTC CASRASGGPYNEQFF
TRBJ2-1 - TRBV24-1 - TGTGCCACCGAGAGCGGGAATGAGCAGTTCTTC CATESGNEQFF
TRBJ2-4 TRBD2 TRBV3-1/TRBV3-2 - TGTGCCAGCAGCCGAGGGAGGGTGTACATTCAGTACTTC CASSRGRVYIQYF
TRBJ2-1 TRBD2 TRBV9 - TGTGCCAGCAGCGTAACTAGCGGGAGCTACAATGAGCAGTTCTTC CASSVTSGSYNEQFF
TRBJ2-3 - TRBV18 - TGTGCCAGCTCACCACTCCCAAGCACAGATACGCAGTATTTT CASSPLPSTDTQYF
TRBJ1-5 TRBD1 TRBV10-3 - TGTGCCATCAGTGATAGGGACAGCTCAATAAAGCCCCAGCATTTT CAISDRDSSIKPQHF
TRBJ1-3 - TRBV2 - TGTGCCAGCAGTGAGTCGGGAAACACCATATATTTT CASSESGNTIYF
TRBJ1-4 - TRBV11-2 - TGTGCCAGCAGCTTTAAACCGCGGGGTGGAAAACTGTTTTTT CASSFKPRGGKLFF
TRBJ1-1 TRBD1 TRBV7-2 - TGTGCCAGCAGCCCCGGACAGGGGATGGGGACTGAAGCTTTCTTT CASSPGQGMGTEAFF
TRBJ1-1 - TRBV6-6 few TGTGCCACCGAAGGGGGGGGGCGAACTGAAGCTTTCTTT CATEGGGRTEAFF
TRBJ2-1 - TRBV19 - TGTGCCAGTAGTATCTCGGGTCCCTCCTACAATGAGCAGTTCTTC CASSISGPSYNEQFF
TRBJ2-3 - TRBV19 - TGTGCCAGTAGTACCATTTCGGGTTCTGTACAGGGTTCATATACGCAGTATTTT CASSTISGSVQGSYTQYF
TRBJ1-2 - TRBV6-6 - TGTGCCAGCAGTTACTCGACAGCCTTAGCTAACTATGGCTACACCTTC CASSYSTALANYGYTF
TRBJ1-5 - TRBV6-5 - TGTGCCAGCAGTCCTTTATCAGATCAGCCCCAGCATTTT CASSPLSDQPQHF
TRBJ2-3 - TRBV24-1 - TGTGCCACCAACAACAGGGAAAGAGATACGCAGTATTTT CATNNRERDTQYF
TRBJ1-5 - TRBV18 - TGTGCCAGCTCACCAGACGGAATAGAGGGCAATCAGCCCCAGCATTTT CASSPDGIEGNQPQHF
TRBJ2-7 - TRBV6-5 - TGTGCCAGCAGTTACTCGGGCAACTACGAGCAGTACTTC CASSYSGNYEQYF
TRBJ1-1 - TRBV5-4 - TGTGCCAGCAGGACGTTCCACAGGGAAGACCAAGCTTTCTTT CASRTFHREDQAFF
TRBJ2-1 TRBD2 TRBV6-1 - TGTGCCAGCAGTGAAGGAAGCGGGGGGGCCTCTGAGCAGTTCTTC CASSEGSGGASEQFF
TRBJ2-1 TRBD2 TRBV7-6 once TGTGCCAGCAGCCAGACTAGCGGGAGGGCCGGGAATGAGCAGTTCTTC CASSQTSGRAGNEQFF
TRBJ1-2 - TRBV25-1 - TGTGCCAGCAGTGAATATTCCGGGCCGGGAAGTGGCTACACCTTC CASSEYSGPGSGYTF
TRBJ1-4 TRBD1 TRBV5-6 few TGTGCCAGCAGCTTGGTCAGGGGGAACGAAAAACTGTTTTTT CASSLVRGNEKLFF
TRBJ2-1 - TRBV11-1 - TGTGCCAGCAGCTTATCGAAGGGGACTGAGGAGCTCTTC CASSLSKGTEELF
TRBJ1-4 TRBD1 TRBV7-8 - TGTGCCAGCAGCTTAATGGAGCAGGGGGCGGGAGAAAAACTGTTTTTT CASSLMEQGAGEKLFF
TRBJ2-1 - TRBV4-1 - TGCGCCAGCAGCCAAGATGGAGGGTACTCCTACAATGAGCAGTTCTTC CASSQDGGYSYNEQFF